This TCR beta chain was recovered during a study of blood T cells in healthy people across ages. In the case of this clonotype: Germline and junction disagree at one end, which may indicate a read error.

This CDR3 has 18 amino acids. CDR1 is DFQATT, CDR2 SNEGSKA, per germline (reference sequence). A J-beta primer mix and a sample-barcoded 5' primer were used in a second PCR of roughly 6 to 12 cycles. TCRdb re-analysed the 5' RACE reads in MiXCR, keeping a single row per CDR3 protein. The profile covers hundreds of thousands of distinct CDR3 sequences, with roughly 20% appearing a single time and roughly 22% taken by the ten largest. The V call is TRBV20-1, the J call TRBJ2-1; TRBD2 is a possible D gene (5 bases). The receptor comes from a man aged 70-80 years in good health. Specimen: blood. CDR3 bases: TGCAGTGCTAGAATCGCGGAGGCCACCCAGAGCTCCCACAATGAGCAGTTCTTC. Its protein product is CSARIAEATQSSHNEQFF.